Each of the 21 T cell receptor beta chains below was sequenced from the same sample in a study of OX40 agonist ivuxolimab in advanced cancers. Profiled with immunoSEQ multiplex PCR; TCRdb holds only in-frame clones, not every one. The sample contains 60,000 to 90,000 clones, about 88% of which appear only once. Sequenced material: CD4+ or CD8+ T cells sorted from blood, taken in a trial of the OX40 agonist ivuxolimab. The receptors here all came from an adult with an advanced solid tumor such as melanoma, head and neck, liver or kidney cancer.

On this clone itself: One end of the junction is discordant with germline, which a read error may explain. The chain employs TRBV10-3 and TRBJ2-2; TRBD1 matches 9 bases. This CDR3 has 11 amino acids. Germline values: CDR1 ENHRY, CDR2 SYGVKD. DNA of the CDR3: TGTGCCATCAGTCCCGGGACAGGGTCGATTTTT. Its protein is CAISPGTGSIF.

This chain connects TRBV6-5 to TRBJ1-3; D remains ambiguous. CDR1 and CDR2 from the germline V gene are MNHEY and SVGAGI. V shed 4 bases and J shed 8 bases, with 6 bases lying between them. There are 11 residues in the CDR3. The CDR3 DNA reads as TGTGCCAGCAGTTCGTCCGACACCATATATTTT. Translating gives CASSSSDTIYF.

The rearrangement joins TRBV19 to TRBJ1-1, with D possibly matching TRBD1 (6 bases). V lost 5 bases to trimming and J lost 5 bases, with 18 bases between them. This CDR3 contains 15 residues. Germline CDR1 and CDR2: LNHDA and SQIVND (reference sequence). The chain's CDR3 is CASSGGGAVRTEAFF. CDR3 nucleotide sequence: TGTGCCAGTAGTGGTGGGGGGGCGGTGAGAACTGAAGCTTTCTTT.

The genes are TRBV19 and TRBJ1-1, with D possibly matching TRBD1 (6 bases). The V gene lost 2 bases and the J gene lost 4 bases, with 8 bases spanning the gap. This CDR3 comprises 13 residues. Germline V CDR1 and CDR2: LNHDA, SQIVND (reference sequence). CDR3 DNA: TGTGCCAGTAGTATAACCAGGGGCACTGAAGCTTTCTTT. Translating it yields CASSITRGTEAFF.

CDR3 nucleotide sequence: TGCAGCGTTGAAGCTTGGGACAGGACGCGCGGCTACACCTTC. Its protein is CSVEAWDRTRGYTF. This chain uses TRBV29-1 with TRBJ1-2; 8 bases are shared with TRBD1. Germline V gene lookup returns CDR1 SQVTM and CDR2 ANQGSEA. V shed 1 base, J shed 8 bases, and the junction held 9 bases outside the gene matches. The CDR3 is made up of 14 amino acids.

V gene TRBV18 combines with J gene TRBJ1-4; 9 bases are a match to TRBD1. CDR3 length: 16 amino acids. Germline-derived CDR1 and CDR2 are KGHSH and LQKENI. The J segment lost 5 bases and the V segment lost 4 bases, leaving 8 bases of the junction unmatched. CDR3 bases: TGTGCCAGCTCACGGGGACAGGGATATACAAATGAAAAACTGTTTTTT. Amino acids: CASSRGQGYTNEKLFF.

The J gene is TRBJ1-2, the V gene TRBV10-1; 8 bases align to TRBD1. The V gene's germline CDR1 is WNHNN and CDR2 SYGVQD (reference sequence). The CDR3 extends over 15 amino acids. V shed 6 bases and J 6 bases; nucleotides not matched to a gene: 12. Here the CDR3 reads CASRRQGIEMDGYTF. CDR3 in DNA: TGCGCCAGCAGACGACAGGGGATTGAGATGGATGGCTACACCTTC.

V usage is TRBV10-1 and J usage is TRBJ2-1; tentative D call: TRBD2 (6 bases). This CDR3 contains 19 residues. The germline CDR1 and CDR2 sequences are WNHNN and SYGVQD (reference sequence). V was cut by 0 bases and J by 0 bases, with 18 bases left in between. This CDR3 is CASSESIASGSGSYNEQFF. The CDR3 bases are TGCGCCAGCAGTGAGTCGATAGCAAGCGGGTCGGGCTCCTACAATGAGCAGTTCTTC.

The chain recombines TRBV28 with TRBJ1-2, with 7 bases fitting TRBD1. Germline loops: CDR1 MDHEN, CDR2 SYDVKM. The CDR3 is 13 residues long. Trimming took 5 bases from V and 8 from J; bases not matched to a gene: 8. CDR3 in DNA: TGTGCCAGCAGTCCCAGCCCAGGGGGAGGCTACACCTTC. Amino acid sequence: CASSPSPGGGYTF.

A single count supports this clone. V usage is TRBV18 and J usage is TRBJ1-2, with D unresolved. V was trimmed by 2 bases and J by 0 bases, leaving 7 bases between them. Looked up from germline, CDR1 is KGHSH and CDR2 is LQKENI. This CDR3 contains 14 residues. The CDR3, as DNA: TGTGCCAGCTCACCATCCCAAGCTAACTATGGCTACACCTTC. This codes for CASSPSQANYGYTF. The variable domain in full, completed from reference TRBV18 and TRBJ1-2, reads NAGVMQNPRHLVRRRGQEARLRCSPMKGHSHVYWYRQLPEEGLKFMVYLQKENIIDESGMPKERFSAEFPKEGPSILRIQQVVRGDSAAYFCASSPSQANYGYTFGSGTRLTVV.

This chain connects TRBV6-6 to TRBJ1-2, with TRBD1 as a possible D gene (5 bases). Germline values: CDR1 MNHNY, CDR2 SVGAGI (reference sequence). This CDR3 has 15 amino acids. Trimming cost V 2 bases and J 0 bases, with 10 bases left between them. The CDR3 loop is CASSYGGLANYGYTF. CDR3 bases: TGTGCCAGCAGTTACGGGGGACTAGCTAACTATGGCTACACCTTC.

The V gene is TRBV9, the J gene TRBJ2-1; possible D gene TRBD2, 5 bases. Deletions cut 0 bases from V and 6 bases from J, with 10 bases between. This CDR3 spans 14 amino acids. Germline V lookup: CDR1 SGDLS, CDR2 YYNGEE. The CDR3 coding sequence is TGTGCCAGCAGCGTAGGGGCGGGCGCCAATGAGCAGTTCTTC. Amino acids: CASSVGAGANEQFF.

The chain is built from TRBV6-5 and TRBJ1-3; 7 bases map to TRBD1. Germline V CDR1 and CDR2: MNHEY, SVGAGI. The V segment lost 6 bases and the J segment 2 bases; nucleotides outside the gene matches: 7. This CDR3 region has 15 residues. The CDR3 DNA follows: TGTGCCAGCAGCCCCGACAGGGTCACTGGAAACACCATATATTTT. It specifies CASSPDRVTGNTIYF.

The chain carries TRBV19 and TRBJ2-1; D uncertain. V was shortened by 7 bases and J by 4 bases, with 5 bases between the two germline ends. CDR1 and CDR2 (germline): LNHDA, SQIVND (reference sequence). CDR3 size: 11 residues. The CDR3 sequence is CASMTYNEQFF. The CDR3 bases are TGTGCCAGTATGACGTACAATGAGCAGTTCTTC.

This chain's CDR3 is CATLTGGYAHEQYF. Here the CDR3 DNA reads TGTGCCACTTTGACAGGGGGCTATGCGCACGAGCAGTACTTC. This chain connects TRBV6-6 to TRBJ2-7; 10 bases line up with TRBD1. The CDR3 runs to 14 residues. Germline CDR1 reads MNHNY; CDR2 reads SVGAGI (reference sequence). V shed 10 bases, J shed 5 bases, and the junction held 11 bases outside the gene matches.

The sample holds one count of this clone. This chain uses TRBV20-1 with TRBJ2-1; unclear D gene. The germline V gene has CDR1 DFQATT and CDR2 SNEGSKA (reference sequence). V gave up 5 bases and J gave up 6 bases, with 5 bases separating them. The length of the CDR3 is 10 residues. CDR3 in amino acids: CSAASNEQFF. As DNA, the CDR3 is TGCAGTGCTGCTAGCAATGAGCAGTTCTTC.

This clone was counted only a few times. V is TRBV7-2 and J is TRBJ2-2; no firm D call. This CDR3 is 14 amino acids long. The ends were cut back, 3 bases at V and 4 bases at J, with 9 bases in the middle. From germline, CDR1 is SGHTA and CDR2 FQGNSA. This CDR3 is CASSLGSGTGELFF. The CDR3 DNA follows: TGTGCCAGCAGCTTGGGATCGGGCACCGGGGAGCTGTTTTTT.

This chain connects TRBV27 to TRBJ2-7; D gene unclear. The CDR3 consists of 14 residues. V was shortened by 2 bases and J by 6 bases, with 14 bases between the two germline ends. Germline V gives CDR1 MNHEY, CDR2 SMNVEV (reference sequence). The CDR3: CASSLRTLNSEQYF. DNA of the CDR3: TGTGCCAGCAGTTTACGAACCCTTAATTCCGAGCAGTACTTC.

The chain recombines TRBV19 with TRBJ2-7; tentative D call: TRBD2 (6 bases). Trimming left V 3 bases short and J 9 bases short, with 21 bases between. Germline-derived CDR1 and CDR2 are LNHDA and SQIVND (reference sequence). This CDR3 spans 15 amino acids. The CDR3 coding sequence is TGTGCCAGTAGTATTGGTAGCGGTATTGAAGCCGGGCAGTACTTC. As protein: CASSIGSGIEAGQYF. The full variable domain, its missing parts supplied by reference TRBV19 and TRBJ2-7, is DGGITQSPKYLFRKEGQNVTLSCEQNLNHDAMYWYRQDPGQGLRLIYYSQIVNDFQKGDIAEGYSVSREKKESFPLTVTSAQKNPTAFYLCASSIGSGIEAGQYFGPGTRLTVT.

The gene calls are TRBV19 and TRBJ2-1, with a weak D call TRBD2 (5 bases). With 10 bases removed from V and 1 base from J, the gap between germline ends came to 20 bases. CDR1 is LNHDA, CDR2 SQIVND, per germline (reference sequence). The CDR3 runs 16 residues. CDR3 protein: CATLSPGIVSYNEQFF. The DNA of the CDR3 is TGTGCCACTCTCTCCCCGGGGATAGTTTCCTACAATGAGCAGTTCTTC.

The DNA of the CDR3 is TGTGCCAGCAGCCTGGGGGAAACCGGGACAGGGGGAACCTACGAGCAGTACTTC. Translated, it gives CASSLGETGTGGTYEQYF. The rearrangement joins TRBV21-1 to TRBJ2-7; TRBD1 is the table's D call, not checked against the DNA. TRBV21-1 counts as a pseudogene. This CDR3 has 18 amino acids.